This T cell receptor (beta chain) is from a study of radiotherapy plus CTLA-4 blockade in lung cancer (dated by TCRdb to the late 2010s). Describing the broader study: Among the enrolled patients, 18% had an objective response, and approximately 33% reached disease control. Overall study results and their limits: Increased serum interferon-beta after radiation, together with early dynamic changes in blood T cell clones, were reported to be the strongest predictors of response. After treatment with radiotherapy and ipilimumab, TCR clones that came from tumors expanded in the peripheral blood.

Library preparation used the immunoSEQ multiplex PCR assay. In TCRdb, the immuneACCESS table is reduced to in-frame sequences with V and J assigned. These tables do not hold every clone; where another copy was compared, an unresolved V gene accounts for under half, and the others remain unexplained. The sample table records approximately 80,000 clones; roughly 80% of these occur just once. About 0.79% of the sample is in the top ten clones. Remarks on this clone: Its antigen is unknown. It has no much larger one-base neighbor in the sample; base qualities were not kept.

Here V drops 3 bases and J drops 4 bases, and the junction holds 6 bases not matched to any gene. CDR1 and CDR2, per the germline V gene, are SGDLS and YYNGEE. From cysteine to phenylalanine, the CDR3 is 16 amino acids long. This entry keeps only the CDR3 DNA: 48 bases, framed from base 1. In this study, focal radiation therapy paired with CTLA-4 blockade (ipilimumab) was tested in patients who had chemo-refractory metastatic non-small-cell lung cancer. The V and J segments used are TRBV9 and TRBJ2-2; 10 of the junction bases match TRBD2. The sequencing here drew on peripheral blood, taken from a patient treated with radiotherapy plus ipilimumab. This clonotype was obtained from a human donor with non-small cell lung cancer who had stable disease on radiotherapy plus ipilimumab. In nucleotides, the sequence is TGTGCCAGCAGCGCCCGACTAGCGGGCCTCACCGGGGAGCTGTTTTTT. This gives the protein CASSARLAGLTGELFF.